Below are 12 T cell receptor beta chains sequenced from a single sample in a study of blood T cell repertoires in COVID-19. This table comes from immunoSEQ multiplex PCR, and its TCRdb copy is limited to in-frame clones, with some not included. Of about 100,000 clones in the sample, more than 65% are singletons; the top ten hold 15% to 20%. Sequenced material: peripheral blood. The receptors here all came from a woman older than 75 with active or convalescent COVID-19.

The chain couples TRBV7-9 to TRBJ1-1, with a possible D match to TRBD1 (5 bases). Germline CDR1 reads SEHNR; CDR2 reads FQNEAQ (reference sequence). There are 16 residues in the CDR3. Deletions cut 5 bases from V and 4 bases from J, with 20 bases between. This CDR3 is CASSPRGGSLSTEAFF. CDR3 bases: TGTGCCAGCAGCCCAAGGGGCGGCAGCCTTAGCACTGAAGCTTTCTTT.

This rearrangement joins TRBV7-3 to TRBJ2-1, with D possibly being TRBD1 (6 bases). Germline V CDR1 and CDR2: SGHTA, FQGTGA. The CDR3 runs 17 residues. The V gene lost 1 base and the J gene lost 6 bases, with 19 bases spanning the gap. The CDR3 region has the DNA TGTGCCAGCAGCTTAAATCCCCAGGGGCGCGCTATCAATGAGCAGTTCTTC. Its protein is CASSLNPQGRAINEQFF. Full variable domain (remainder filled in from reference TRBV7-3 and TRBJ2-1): GAGVSQTPSNKVTEKGKYVELRCDPISGHTALYWYRQSLGQGPEFLIYFQGTGAADDSGLPNDRFFAVRPEGSVSTLKIQRTERGDSAVYLCASSLNPQGRAINEQFFGPGTRLTVL.

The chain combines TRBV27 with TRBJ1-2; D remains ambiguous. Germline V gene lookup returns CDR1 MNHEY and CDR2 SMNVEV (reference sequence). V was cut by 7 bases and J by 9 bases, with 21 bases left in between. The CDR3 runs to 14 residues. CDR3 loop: CASTSSSHLRSYTF. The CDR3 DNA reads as TGTGCCAGCACTAGCTCGAGCCATTTAAGGAGCTACACCTTC.

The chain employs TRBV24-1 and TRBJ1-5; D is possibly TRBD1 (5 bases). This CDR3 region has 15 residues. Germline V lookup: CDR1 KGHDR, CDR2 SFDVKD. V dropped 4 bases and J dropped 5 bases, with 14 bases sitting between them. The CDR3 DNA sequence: TGTGCCACCAGTGACCCCGACAGAGGTCATCAGCCCCAGCATTTT. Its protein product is CATSDPDRGHQPQHF.

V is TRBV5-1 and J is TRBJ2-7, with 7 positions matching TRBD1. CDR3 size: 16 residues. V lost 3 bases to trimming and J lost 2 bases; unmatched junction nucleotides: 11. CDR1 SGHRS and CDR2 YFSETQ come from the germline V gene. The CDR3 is CASSWARQGVPYEQYF. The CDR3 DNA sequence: TGCGCCAGCAGCTGGGCACGACAGGGAGTCCCCTACGAGCAGTACTTC.

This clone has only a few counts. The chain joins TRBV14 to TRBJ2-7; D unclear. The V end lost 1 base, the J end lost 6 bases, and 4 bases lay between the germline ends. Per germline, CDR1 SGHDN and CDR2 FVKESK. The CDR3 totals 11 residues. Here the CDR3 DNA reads TGTGCCAGCAGCCAAGTCGGCGAGCAGTACTTC. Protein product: CASSQVGEQYF.

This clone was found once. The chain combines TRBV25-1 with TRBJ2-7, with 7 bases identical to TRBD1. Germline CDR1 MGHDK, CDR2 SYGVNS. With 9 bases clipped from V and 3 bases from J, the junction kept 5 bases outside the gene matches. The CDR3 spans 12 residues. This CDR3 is CASRQGDYEQYF. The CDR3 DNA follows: TGTGCCAGTAGACAGGGAGACTACGAGCAGTACTTC.

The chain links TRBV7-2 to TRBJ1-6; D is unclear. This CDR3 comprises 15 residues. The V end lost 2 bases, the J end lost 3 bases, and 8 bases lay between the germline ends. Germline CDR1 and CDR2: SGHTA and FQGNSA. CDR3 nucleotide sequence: TGTGCCAGCAGCTTAAATACTGGCTATAATTCACCCCTCCACTTT. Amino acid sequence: CASSLNTGYNSPLHF.

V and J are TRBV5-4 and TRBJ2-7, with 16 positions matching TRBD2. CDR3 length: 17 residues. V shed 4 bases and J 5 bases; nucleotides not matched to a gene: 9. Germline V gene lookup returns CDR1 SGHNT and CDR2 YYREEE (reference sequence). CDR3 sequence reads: CASSQGLAGGRNDEQYF. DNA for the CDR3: TGTGCCAGCAGCCAGGGACTAGCGGGAGGGCGGAACGACGAGCAGTACTTC.

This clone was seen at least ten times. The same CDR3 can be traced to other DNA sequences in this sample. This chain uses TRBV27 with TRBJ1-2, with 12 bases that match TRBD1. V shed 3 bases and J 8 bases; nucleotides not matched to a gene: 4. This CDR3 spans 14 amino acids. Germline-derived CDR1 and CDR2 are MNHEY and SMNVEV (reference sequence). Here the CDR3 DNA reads TGTGCCAGCAGTTTGGGACAGGGGGCGGGCGGCTACACCTTC. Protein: CASSLGQGAGGYTF.

CDR3: CASSFSRQTYEQYF. CDR3 DNA sequence: TGTGCCAGCAGCTTTTCGAGACAAACCTACGAGCAGTACTTC. The V gene is TRBV7-2, the J gene TRBJ2-7, with unresolved D. Germline CDR1 and CDR2: SGHTA and FQGNSA. The CDR3 has 14 amino acids. V was cut by 3 bases and J by 2 bases, with 11 bases left in between.

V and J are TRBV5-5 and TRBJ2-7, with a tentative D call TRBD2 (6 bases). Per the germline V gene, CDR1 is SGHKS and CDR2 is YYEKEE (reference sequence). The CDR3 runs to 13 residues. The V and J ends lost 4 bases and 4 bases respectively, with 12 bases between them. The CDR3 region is CASSHPRGYEQYF. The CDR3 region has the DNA TGTGCCAGCAGCCACCCCCGGGGGTACGAGCAGTACTTC.